Sequencing of this T cell receptor (beta chain) was carried out in a study of blood T cell repertoires in COVID-19. Study context: Sources were T cells, B-cell-depleted T cells, or PBMCs; the material itself was cDNA or gDNA.

How the authors handled the data: Quantification of nucleated cells was approximated via reference gene primer amplification. Clones were sequenced by immunoSEQ multiplex PCR, and TCRdb holds only the in-frame ones, with some missing. V and J calls and clone size come straight from that table; D and trimming were deduced from the DNA. This sample has roughly 100,000 clones, with 75% to 90% found just once. Germline CDR1 and CDR2: LGHNA and YNFKEQ. The CDR3 sequence is 14 residues long. V was clipped by 4 bases and J by 8 bases; unmatched bases: 6. The genes are TRBV4-2 and TRBJ2-1; 9 nucleotides match TRBD1. The source of this sequence is a human donor in a cohort sampled during active COVID-19. Sequencing was carried out using peripheral blood. CDR3 nucleotide sequence: TGTGCCAGCAGCCCGGGACAGGGTTTCGATGAGCAGTTCTTC. The encoded protein is CASSPGQGFDEQFF.